The rows below give T cell receptor beta chains drawn from one sample of a study of control samples from healthy donors and cancer patients. Using immunoSEQ multiplex PCR, the repertoire was profiled, and TCRdb retains in-frame clones only, with some absent. The sample lists fewer than 200,000 clones; 90% to 95% were seen once. The sequenced sample was PBMCs. The receptors were gathered from a man between 60 and 75 years old with colorectal cancer. CDR3s include the opening cysteine and the closing phenylalanine or tryptophan. The D gene is left open where the match is weak. The size of a clone is reported for some rows only, either as once, few or many, or as a class for expanded clones.

d_gene: .
v_gene: TRBV10-3
abundance: .
j_gene: TRBJ2-5
CDR3nt: TGTGCCATCAAGATCACAGACAGCTTCCAAGAGACCCAGTACTTC
CDR3aa: CAIKITDSFQETQYF

d_gene: .
v_gene: TRBV7-9
abundance: .
j_gene: TRBJ1-2
CDR3nt: TGTGCCAGCAGCTTGTGGGATAACTATGGCTACACCTTC
CDR3aa: CASSLWDNYGYTF

d_gene: .
v_gene: TRBV6-1
abundance: few
j_gene: TRBJ1-5
CDR3nt: TGTGCCAGCAGTGAACACAGGCTCTCGGGTGAGCCCCAGCATTTT
CDR3aa: CASSEHRLSGEPQHF

d_gene: TRBD1
v_gene: TRBV14
abundance: .
j_gene: TRBJ2-7
CDR3nt: TGTGCCAGCAGCCAGACAGGGGACGTCCACTACGAGCAGTACTTC
CDR3aa: CASSQTGDVHYEQYF

d_gene: .
v_gene: TRBV30
abundance: .
j_gene: TRBJ1-6
CDR3nt: TGTGCCTGGAGTGTACTCGGAGCAGGGGACCATTCACCCCTCCACTTT
CDR3aa: CAWSVLGAGDHSPLHF

d_gene: .
v_gene: TRBV6-5
abundance: once
j_gene: TRBJ1-3
CDR3nt: TGTGCCAGCAAGGACACCTCTGGAAACACCATATATTTT
CDR3aa: CASKDTSGNTIYF

d_gene: TRBD1
v_gene: TRBV27
abundance: .
j_gene: TRBJ2-2
CDR3nt: TGTGCCAGCAGTCTCTCCCAGGGGGTTGGCACCGGGGAGCTGTTTTTT
CDR3aa: CASSLSQGVGTGELFF

d_gene: TRBD2
v_gene: TRBV7-2
abundance: once
j_gene: TRBJ2-1
CDR3nt: TGTGCCAGCAGCGGAGGGACTAGCGGATCCTACAATGAGCAGTTCTTC
CDR3aa: CASSGGTSGSYNEQFF

d_gene: .
v_gene: TRBV4-2
abundance: .
j_gene: TRBJ1-2
CDR3nt: TGTGCCAGCAGCCCGGACAGATTTACTAACTATGGCTACACCTTC
CDR3aa: CASSPDRFTNYGYTF

d_gene: TRBD1
v_gene: TRBV11-2
abundance: .
j_gene: TRBJ1-2
CDR3nt: TGTGCCAGCAGCTTAGGGGGGGACAGGGGGCATTATGGCTACACCTTC
CDR3aa: CASSLGGDRGHYGYTF

d_gene: TRBD2
v_gene: TRBV12-3/TRBV12-4
abundance: .
j_gene: TRBJ2-5
CDR3nt: TGTGCCCGGGGGGACCAAGAGACCCAGTACTTC
CDR3aa: CARGDQETQYF

d_gene: TRBD1
v_gene: TRBV28
abundance: once
j_gene: TRBJ1-5
CDR3nt: TGTGCCAGCAGTTCCCCGACCGGGACAGGCTATCAGCCCCAGCATTTT
CDR3aa: CASSSPTGTGYQPQHF

d_gene: .
v_gene: TRBV24-1
abundance: .
j_gene: TRBJ1-4
CDR3nt: TGTGCCACCAGTGCTCCCCTGACAGGAACTAATGAAAAACTGTTTTTT
CDR3aa: CATSAPLTGTNEKLFF

d_gene: .
v_gene: TRBV12-3/TRBV12-4
abundance: .
j_gene: TRBJ2-1
CDR3nt: TGTGCCAGCAGTTACTCCAATGAGCAGTTCTTC
CDR3aa: CASSYSNEQFF

d_gene: TRBD2
v_gene: TRBV4-1
abundance: .
j_gene: TRBJ2-5
CDR3nt: TGCGCCAGCAGTTCTGTCTGGGGGGAGGGAGAGACCCAGTACTTC
CDR3aa: CASSSVWGEGETQYF

d_gene: .
v_gene: TRBV28
abundance: .
j_gene: TRBJ1-1
CDR3nt: TGTGCCAGCACCTCTTGGGCAGGGACGAACACTGAAGCTTTCTTT
CDR3aa: CASTSWAGTNTEAFF

d_gene: .
v_gene: TRBV19
abundance: once
j_gene: TRBJ1-5
CDR3nt: TGTGCCAGCGCGGGGGCCCAGTATCAGCCCCAGCATTTT
CDR3aa: CASAGAQYQPQHF

d_gene: .
v_gene: TRBV30
abundance: .
j_gene: TRBJ1-5
CDR3nt: TGTGCCTGGAGTACCGGAGACAATCAGCCCCAGCATTTT
CDR3aa: CAWSTGDNQPQHF

d_gene: .
v_gene: TRBV4-3
abundance: .
j_gene: TRBJ1-3
CDR3nt: TGCGCCAGCAGCCAAGCCTCCCGGACAGCTGGGAACACCATATATTTT
CDR3aa: CASSQASRTAGNTIYF

d_gene: TRBD1
v_gene: TRBV30
abundance: .
j_gene: TRBJ2-7
CDR3nt: TGTGCCTGGAGTTGGGGGACAGGGGGCTTCAGCGAGCAGTACTTC
CDR3aa: CAWSWGTGGFSEQYF

d_gene: .
v_gene: TRBV6-2/TRBV6-3
abundance: .
j_gene: TRBJ1-5
CDR3nt: TGTGCCAGCAGTTCCCGAGTAACAGGGAAGGGGAAGCCCCAGCATTTT
CDR3aa: CASSSRVTGKGKPQHF

d_gene: .
v_gene: TRBV30
abundance: .
j_gene: TRBJ2-5
CDR3nt: TGTGCCTGGAGCCTCGGGAAGATGCAAGAGACCCAGTACTTC
CDR3aa: CAWSLGKMQETQYF

d_gene: .
v_gene: TRBV30
abundance: .
j_gene: TRBJ2-7
CDR3nt: TGTGCCTGGAGTGCTGGGAAAGTAGACCCGGGTGGGCAGTACTTC
CDR3aa: CAWSAGKVDPGGQYF

d_gene: TRBD2
v_gene: TRBV11-2
abundance: once
j_gene: TRBJ2-7
CDR3nt: TGTGCCAGCAGTGATGGGACTAGCGTGTCCTACGAGCAGTACTTC
CDR3aa: CASSDGTSVSYEQYF

d_gene: TRBD1
v_gene: TRBV7-9
abundance: .
j_gene: TRBJ1-4
CDR3nt: TGTGCCAGCAGAGAAACCGGGACAGGTTCGGAAAAACTGTTTTTT
CDR3aa: CASRETGTGSEKLFF

d_gene: TRBD1
v_gene: TRBV6-5
abundance: .
j_gene: TRBJ1-5
CDR3nt: TGTGCCAGCACCTCGAGCCAGGGGGGGCCTCAGCCCCAGCATTTT
CDR3aa: CASTSSQGGPQPQHF

d_gene: .
v_gene: TRBV30
abundance: .
j_gene: TRBJ2-1
CDR3nt: TGTGCCTGGAGCGCCCAGGGGAATGAGCAGTTCTTC
CDR3aa: CAWSAQGNEQFF

d_gene: .
v_gene: TRBV9
abundance: .
j_gene: TRBJ1-2
CDR3nt: TGTGCCAGCAGCGTAGACCGCCATACAGGTTACGATGGCTACACCTTC
CDR3aa: CASSVDRHTGYDGYTF

d_gene: TRBD1
v_gene: TRBV30
abundance: .
j_gene: TRBJ1-5
CDR3nt: TGTGCCTGGGACGAAACAGGGGGAGGACAGCCCCAGCATTTT
CDR3aa: CAWDETGGGQPQHF

d_gene: .
v_gene: TRBV19
abundance: .
j_gene: TRBJ1-5
CDR3nt: TGTGCCAGTAGTATGCGAACAGGGAATCAGCCCCAGCATTTT
CDR3aa: CASSMRTGNQPQHF

d_gene: .
v_gene: TRBV18
abundance: .
j_gene: TRBJ2-5
CDR3nt: TGTGCCAGCTCACCAAGAGAGACGGAGACCCAGTACTTC
CDR3aa: CASSPRETETQYF

d_gene: .
v_gene: TRBV25-1
abundance: .
j_gene: TRBJ1-1
CDR3nt: TGTGCCAGCTCGGGGACACTGAACACTGAAGCTTTCTTT
CDR3aa: CASSGTLNTEAFF